This T cell receptor (beta chain) is from a study of T cell changes during pregnancy in multiple sclerosis. The table came from immunoSEQ multiplex PCR; TCRdb's copy has only in-frame clones and leaves some out. The sample shows about 49,000 clones, around 91% of them seen only once. The V end was cut by 5 bases, the J end by 2 bases, with 9 bases between. Germline V gives CDR1 SEHNR, CDR2 FQNEAQ (reference sequence). The CDR3 totals 13 residues. This sequence joins TRBV7-9 and TRBJ2-5, with D tentatively TRBD2 (6 bases). Sequenced material: peripheral blood, taken after pregnancy. The receptor was derived from a female donor in good health, enrolled as a control in a pregnancy study. The DNA for the CDR3 is TGTGCCAGCAGCCTCGGAGGGCAAGAGACCCAGTACTTC. As protein: CASSLGGQETQYF.